Below, 2 T cell receptor beta chains from the same sample are listed, as sequenced in a study of OX40 agonist ivuxolimab in advanced cancers. The method was immunoSEQ multiplex PCR; TCRdb's version includes in-frame clones alone and lacks a portion of them. The table lists over 65,000 clones, roughly 84% of them singletons, with around 0.84% in the top ten. The sequences come from CD4+ or CD8+ T cells sorted from blood, collected in a trial of the OX40 agonist ivuxolimab. These receptors all come from an adult with an advanced solid tumor such as melanoma, head and neck, liver or kidney cancer.

A word on this clone: Sequence at one end of the junction differs from germline and may be a read error. The gene calls are TRBV7-7 and TRBJ2-5; D ambiguous. Germline V gene lookup returns CDR1 SSHAT and CDR2 FNYEAQ (reference sequence). This CDR3 has 14 amino acids. The CDR3 reads CASSRQLYQETQYF. The CDR3 region has the DNA TGTGCTAGCAGCCGCCAATTGTACCAAGAGACCCAGTACTTC.

The rearrangement joins TRBV7-9 to TRBJ1-5; perhaps TRBD1 as D (5 bases). Germline V gene data show CDR1 as SEHNR and CDR2 as FQNEAQ (reference sequence). Deletions cut 6 bases from V and 0 bases from J, with 18 bases between. The CDR3 spans 17 residues. Here the CDR3 DNA reads TGTGCCAGCAGTCTCGGAGAAGGGGTTGGTAGCAATCAGCCCCAGCATTTT. Residues: CASSLGEGVGSNQPQHF.